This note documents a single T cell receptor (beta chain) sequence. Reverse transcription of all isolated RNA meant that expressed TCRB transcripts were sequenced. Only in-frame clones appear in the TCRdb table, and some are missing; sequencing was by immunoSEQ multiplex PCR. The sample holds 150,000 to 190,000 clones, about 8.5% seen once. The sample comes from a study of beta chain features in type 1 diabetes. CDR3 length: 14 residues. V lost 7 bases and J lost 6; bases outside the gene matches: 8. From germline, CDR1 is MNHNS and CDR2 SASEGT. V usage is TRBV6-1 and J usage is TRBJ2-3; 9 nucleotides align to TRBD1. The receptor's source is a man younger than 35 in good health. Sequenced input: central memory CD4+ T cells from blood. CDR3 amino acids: CASTWDRARDTQYF. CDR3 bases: TGTGCCAGCACTTGGGACAGGGCGAGGGATACGCAGTATTTT.